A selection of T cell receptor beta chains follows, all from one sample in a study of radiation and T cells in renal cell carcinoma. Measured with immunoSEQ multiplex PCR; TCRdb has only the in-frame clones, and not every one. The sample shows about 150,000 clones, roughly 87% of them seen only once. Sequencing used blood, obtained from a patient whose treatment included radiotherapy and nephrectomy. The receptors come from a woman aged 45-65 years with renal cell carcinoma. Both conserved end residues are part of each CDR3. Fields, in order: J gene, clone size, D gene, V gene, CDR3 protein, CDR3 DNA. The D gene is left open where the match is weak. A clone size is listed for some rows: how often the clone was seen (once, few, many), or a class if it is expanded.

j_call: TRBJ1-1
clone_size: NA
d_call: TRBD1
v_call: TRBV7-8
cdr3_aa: CASSLIGQGDTEAFF
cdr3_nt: TGTGCCAGCAGCTTAATAGGACAGGGGGACACTGAAGCTTTCTTT

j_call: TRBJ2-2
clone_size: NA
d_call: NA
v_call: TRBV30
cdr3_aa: CAWSVRGAGELFF
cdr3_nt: TGTGCCTGGAGTGTACGTGGGGCTGGGGAGCTGTTTTTT

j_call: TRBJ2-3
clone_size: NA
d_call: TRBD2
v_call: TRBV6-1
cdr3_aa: CASSDWTSGGADTQYF
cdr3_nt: TGTGCCAGCAGTGACTGGACTAGCGGGGGGGCCGATACGCAGTATTTT

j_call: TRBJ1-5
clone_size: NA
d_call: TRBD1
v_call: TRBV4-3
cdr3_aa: CASSQERQGQPQHF
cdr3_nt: TGCGCCAGCAGCCAAGAAAGACAGGGTCAGCCCCAGCATTTT

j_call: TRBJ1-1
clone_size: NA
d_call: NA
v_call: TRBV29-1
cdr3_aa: CSVRQVTGGTEAFF
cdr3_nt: TGCAGCGTAAGACAGGTCACGGGGGGCACTGAAGCTTTCTTT

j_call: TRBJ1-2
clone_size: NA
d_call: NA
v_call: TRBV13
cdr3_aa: CASSFRSPDGYTF
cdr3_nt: TGTGCCAGCAGCTTCAGGTCCCCAGATGGCTACACCTTC

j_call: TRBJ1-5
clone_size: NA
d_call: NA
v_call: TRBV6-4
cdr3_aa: CASSRFYGSNQPQHF
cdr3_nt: TGTGCCAGCAGTCGCTTTTACGGGAGCAATCAGCCCCAGCATTTT

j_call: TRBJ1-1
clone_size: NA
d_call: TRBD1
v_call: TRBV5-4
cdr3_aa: CASSWGTGTGGTEAFF
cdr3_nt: TGTGCCAGCAGCTGGGGCACCGGGACAGGAGGCACTGAAGCTTTCTTT

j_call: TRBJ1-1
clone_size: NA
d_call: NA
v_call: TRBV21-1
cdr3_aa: CASSKAFSVVNTEAFF
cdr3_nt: TGTGCCAGCAGCAAAGCGTTCTCGGTTGTCAACACTGAAGCTTTCTTT

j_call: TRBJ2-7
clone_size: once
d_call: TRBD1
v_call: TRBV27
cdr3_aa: CASRGTVSRQYF
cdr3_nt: TGTGCCAGCAGGGGGACAGTAAGTAGGCAGTACTTC

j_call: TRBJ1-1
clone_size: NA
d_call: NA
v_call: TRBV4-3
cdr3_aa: CASSQDRTSQNTEAFF
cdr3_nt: TGCGCCAGCAGCCAAGATAGGACCAGCCAGAACACTGAAGCTTTCTTT

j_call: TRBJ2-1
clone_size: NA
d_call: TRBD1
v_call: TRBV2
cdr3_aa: CASRIGQGSDEQFF
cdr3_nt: TGTGCCAGCAGAATCGGACAGGGTAGTGATGAGCAGTTCTTC

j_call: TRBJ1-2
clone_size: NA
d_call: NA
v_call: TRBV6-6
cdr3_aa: CASSSPPGRPYYGYTF
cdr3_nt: TGTGCCAGCAGCTCCCCACCGGGACGGCCTTACTATGGCTACACCTTC

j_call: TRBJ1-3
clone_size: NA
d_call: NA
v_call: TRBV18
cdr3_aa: CASSPPQGNTIYF
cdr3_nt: TGTGCCAGCTCACCACCGCAAGGAAACACCATATATTTT

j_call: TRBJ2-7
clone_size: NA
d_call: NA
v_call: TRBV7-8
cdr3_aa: CASSLLGYEQYF
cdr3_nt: TGTGCCAGCAGCTTATTAGGCTACGAGCAGTACTTC

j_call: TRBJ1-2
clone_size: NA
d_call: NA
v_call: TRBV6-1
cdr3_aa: CASSEPRGTFNYGYTF
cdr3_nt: TGTGCCAGCAGTGAACCCCGAGGGACCTTTAACTATGGCTACACCTTC

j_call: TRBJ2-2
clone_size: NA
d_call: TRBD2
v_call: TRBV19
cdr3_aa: CASHSGANTGELFF
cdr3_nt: TGTGCCAGTCATAGCGGGGCGAACACCGGGGAGCTGTTTTTT

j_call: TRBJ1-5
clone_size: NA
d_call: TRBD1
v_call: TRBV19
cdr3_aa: CASSLGPGQGFLSGHF
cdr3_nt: TGTGCCAGTAGTCTCGGGCCGGGACAGGGATTTCTGTCCGGGCATTTT

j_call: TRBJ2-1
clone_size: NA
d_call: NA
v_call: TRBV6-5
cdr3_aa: CASSGTLTYNEQFF
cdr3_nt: TGTGCCAGCAGTGGGACACTAACCTACAATGAGCAGTTCTTC

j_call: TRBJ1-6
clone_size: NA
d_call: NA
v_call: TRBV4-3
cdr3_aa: CASSPSYNSPLHF
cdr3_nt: TGCGCCAGCAGCCCCTCCTATAATTCACCCCTCCACTTT